This TCR beta chain was sequenced for a study of T-cell reconstitution after alpha-beta-depleted transplantation in children. General study points: The main origin of T-cell counts and diversity one year after transplant was newly produced T cells.

The germline V and J ends were trimmed by 4 bases and 4 bases, with 14 bases remaining between them. The CDR3 spans 15 residues. The germline gives CDR1 MGHRA, CDR2 YSYEKL. This clonotype was detected a few times. What it recognizes is unknown. Preparation of the TCRbeta library involved a method that used unique molecular identifiers. MiXCR, run by TCRdb on the PCR reads, gives a single entry per CDR3 protein. This sample carries some 290,000 distinct CDR3 sequences, approximately 23% of them seen once, and the ten largest clones take about a tenth. The rearrangement links TRBV4-1 to TRBJ1-5; unclear D gene. The sequence was obtained from a male patient under 18 who had a stem cell transplant for acute lymphoblastic leukemia, so the T cells may come from the graft donor. Here the sequenced sample was PBMCs, mostly from graft donor cells, taken 180 days after TCRalphabeta/CD19-depleted stem cell transplant. CDR3 loop: CASSRFPQTNQPQHF. The CDR3 coding sequence is TGCGCCAGCAGCCGGTTCCCCCAGACTAATCAGCCCCAGCATTTT.